The sequence of this TCR beta chain was determined in a study of blood T cell repertoires in COVID-19. Across the study: COVID-19 samples collected from the United States, Italy and Spain covered acute and convalescent phases. The analysed material was cDNA or gDNA that came from T cells, B-cell-depleted T cells, or PBMCs.

This CDR3 has 15 residues. The V end lost 0 bases, the J end lost 8 bases, and 17 bases lay between the germline ends. Germline CDR1 and CDR2: SGHRS and YFSETQ. As originally analysed: Amplification from reference gene primers served as the basis for estimated nucleated cell counts. TCRdb's table, derived via immunoSEQ multiplex PCR, lists solely in-frame clones and lacks some. Clone size and the V and J calls come from that table; the DNA yielded D and trimming. The sample includes approximately 190,000 clones, approximately 84% seen only once; the top ten take 6% to 8%. The gene calls are TRBV5-1 and TRBJ1-2, with unresolved D. The receptor comes from a human donor with acute or convalescent COVID-19. The donor label of this sample is uncertain. The sample consisted of peripheral blood. The DNA of the CDR3 is TGCGCCAGCAGCTTGGTTGGGGAGGATCCGGGAGGCTACACCTTC. As protein: CASSLVGEDPGGYTF.